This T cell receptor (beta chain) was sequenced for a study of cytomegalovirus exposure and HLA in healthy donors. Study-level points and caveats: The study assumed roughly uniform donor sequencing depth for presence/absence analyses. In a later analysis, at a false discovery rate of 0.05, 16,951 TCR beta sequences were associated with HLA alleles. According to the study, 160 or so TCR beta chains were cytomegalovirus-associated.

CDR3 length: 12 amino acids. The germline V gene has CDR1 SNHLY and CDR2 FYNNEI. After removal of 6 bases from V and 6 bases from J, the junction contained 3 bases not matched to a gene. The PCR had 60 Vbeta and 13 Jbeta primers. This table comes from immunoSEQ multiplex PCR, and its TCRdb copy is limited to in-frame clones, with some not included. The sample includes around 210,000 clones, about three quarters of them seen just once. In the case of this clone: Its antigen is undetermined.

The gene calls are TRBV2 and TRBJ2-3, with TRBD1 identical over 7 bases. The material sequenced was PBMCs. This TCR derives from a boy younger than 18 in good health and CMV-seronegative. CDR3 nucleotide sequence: TGTGCCAGCAGGGCAGGGGGTGATACGCAGTATTTT. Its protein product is CASRAGGDTQYF.